Sequencing of this T cell receptor (beta chain) was carried out in a study of cytomegalovirus exposure and HLA in healthy donors. The PCR used 60 Vbeta and 13 Jbeta primers. Clones were read by immunoSEQ multiplex PCR, and TCRdb kept only the in-frame ones, dropping some. The sample lists approximately 82,000 clones; roughly 74% were seen once. This CDR3 contains 12 residues. CDR1 and CDR2 from the germline V gene are MNHNY and SVGAGI (reference sequence). Trimming shortened V by 5 bases and J by 5 bases, and 9 bases separated the two germline ends. The sample taken for sequencing was PBMCs. This chain links TRBV6-6 with TRBJ1-2; tentative D call: TRBD1 (5 bases). This clonotype was sampled from a woman between 50 and 59 years old in good health and CMV-seropositive. Here the CDR3 reads CASSIGGYGYTF. CDR3 DNA sequence: TGTGCCAGCAGTATCGGGGGGTATGGCTACACCTTC.